The 32 T cell receptor beta chains listed next were all sequenced from one sample in a study of T cell repertoires in cytomegalovirus infection (dated by TCRdb to between 2019 and 2020). Explained via the paper, the treatment or condition label denotes: in vitro stimulation with specific CMV peptide epitopes to enrich CMV-specific T cells. These receptors' antigens are unknown. The instrument given in TCRdb is Illumina HiSeq 1500. The raw public data were reprocessed by TCRdb itself: fastp quality trimming at Q25, MiXCR clonotype calling, in-frame beta chains only. CDR3 protein duplicates are merged, each entry listing the most common genes and DNA. For this sample the table gives about 900,000 distinct CDR3 sequences, of which around 32% were detected only once. Around an eighth of the sample goes to the ten largest clones. The sequences come from cultured CD8+ T cells from PBMCs, collected from culture after CMV antigen stimulation. These TCRs come from a human donor in good health (CMV status not recorded). Some clones in this sample may be carry-over from other donors' samples.

The chain couples TRBV6-2 or TRBV6-3 to TRBJ2-1, with 10 bases aligning to TRBD2. Germline loops: CDR1 MNHEY, CDR2 SVGEGT. Losses at the gene ends were 2 bases for V and 5 bases for J; bases not matched to a gene: 3. This CDR3 contains 15 residues. The CDR3 region has the DNA TGTGCCAGCAGTTACATGCTAGCGGGGGACAATGAGCAGTTCTTC. Translation gives CASSYMLAGDNEQFF.

V and J are TRBV6-1 and TRBJ1-5, with D uncertain. The CDR3 has 14 residues. V lost 8 bases, J lost 0 bases, and 11 bases lay in between. Germline V lookup: CDR1 MNHNS, CDR2 SASEGT. The CDR3 is CASVEDYSNQPQHF. In DNA, the CDR3 is TGTGCCAGCGTAGAGGATTATAGCAATCAGCCCCAGCATTTT.

V and J are TRBV10-2 and TRBJ2-3; D unresolved. The CDR3 is 14 amino acids. Trimming pared 2 bases from V and 6 bases from J, leaving 12 bases between. The V gene's germline CDR1 is WSHSY and CDR2 SAAADI. CDR3 in amino acids: CASSEDPRSDTQYF. The CDR3, as DNA: TGCGCCAGCAGTGAGGATCCCCGCAGTGATACGCAGTATTTT.

The J gene is TRBJ1-4, the V gene TRBV5-6; 8 nucleotides line up with TRBD1. J lost 4 bases, V lost 4 bases, and 9 bases had no gene match. Germline CDR1 SGHDT, CDR2 YYEEEE. The CDR3 length is 16 residues. The DNA for the CDR3 is TGTGCCAGCAGCCCGCCCGGGACAGGCCTTAATGAAAAACTGTTTTTT. Its translation is CASSPPGTGLNEKLFF.

A few counts support this clonotype. The chain recombines TRBV6-2 or TRBV6-3 with TRBJ2-7, with TRBD1 matching over 7 bases. Per germline, CDR1 MNHEY and CDR2 SVGEGT. CDR3 length: 16 amino acids. The junction had 12 bases not matched to a gene; V was cut back by 4 bases and J by 3 bases. In DNA, the CDR3 is TGTGCCAGCAGTTCTCCCATCGGGGACAGATACTACGAGCAGTACGTC. It translates to CASSSPIGDRYYEQYV.

The rearrangement links TRBV19 to TRBJ2-3; the D is unclear. V shed 3 bases and J shed 2 bases, with 15 bases lying between them. The germline CDR1 and CDR2 sequences are LNHDA and SQIVND (reference sequence). This CDR3 region has 16 residues. The chain's CDR3 is CASSIYSLTYTDTQYF. CDR3 coding DNA: TGTGCCAGTAGTATCTACAGTCTGACCTACACAGATACGCAGTATTTT.

The chain combines TRBV15 with TRBJ2-1, with D hard to call. In germline, CDR1 is LNHNV, CDR2 YYDKDF (reference sequence). The CDR3 spans 17 residues. Trimming took 0 bases from V and 0 from J, leaving 12 bases between them. CDR3 sequence: CATSRELVVISYNEQFF. The CDR3 coding sequence is TGTGCCACCAGCAGAGAATTGGTCGTCATCTCCTACAATGAGCAGTTCTTC. Together with reference TRBV15 and TRBJ2-1, the CDR3 gives the full variable domain: DAMVIQNPRYQVTQFGKPVTLSCSQTLNHNVMYWYQQKSSQAPKLLFHYYDKDFNNEADTPDNFQSRRPNTSFCFLDIRSPGLGDTAMYLCATSRELVVISYNEQFFGPGTRLTVL.

The genes are TRBV19 and TRBJ1-6; a possible D gene is TRBD1 (6 bases). The CDR3 is 15 amino acids. Trimming shortened V by 5 bases and J by 9 bases, and 17 bases separated the two germline ends. Germline lookup yields CDR1 LNHDA and CDR2 SQIVND (reference sequence). CDR3 sequence: CASSPQGPGRSPLHF. The CDR3 DNA is TGTGCCAGTAGTCCACAGGGCCCTGGACGTTCACCCCTCCACTTT.

The genes are TRBV27 and TRBJ1-6; a possible D gene is TRBD1 (5 bases). The CDR3 runs 17 residues. V was pared by 3 bases and J by 0 bases, with 12 bases between. Germline V lookup: CDR1 MNHEY, CDR2 SMNVEV (reference sequence). CDR3 sequence: CASSFSGLSSYNSPLHF. The CDR3 region has the DNA TGTGCCAGCAGTTTTTCAGGGTTAAGCTCCTATAATTCACCCCTCCACTTT.

The genes are TRBV11-2 and TRBJ2-3, with 10 bases matching TRBD2. CDR3 length: 17 amino acids. Germline V gives CDR1 SGHAT, CDR2 FQNNGV. Trimming removed 1 base from V and 1 base from J; junction bases left unmatched: 5. CDR3 DNA: TGTGCCAGCAGCTTAGGTGTGCTAGCGGGGGGCACAGATACGCAGTATTTT. Its protein product is CASSLGVLAGGTDTQYF.

This clonotype was found many times. The genes are TRBV6-1 and TRBJ2-7; D may be TRBD1 or TRBD2 (5 bases each). The CDR3 consists of 14 residues. The V gene's germline CDR1 is MNHNS and CDR2 SASEGT. V dropped 5 bases and J dropped 0 bases, with 11 bases sitting between them. The CDR3 region is CASSPGTASYEQYV. The CDR3 nucleotides read TGTGCCAGCAGTCCAGGGACGGCCTCCTACGAGCAGTACGTC.

V gene TRBV7-6 combines with J gene TRBJ1-1, with 7 bases fitting TRBD1. The J segment lost 11 bases and the V segment lost 5 bases, leaving 11 bases of the junction unmatched. Germline V gene data show CDR1 as SGHVS and CDR2 as FNYEAQ. CDR3 length equals 13 residues. CDR3 loop: CASSRGTAGFAFF. The DNA for the CDR3 is TGTGCCAGCAGCCGCGGGACAGCCGGGTTTGCTTTCTTT.

The gene calls are TRBV10-3 and TRBJ1-4; a weak D match, TRBD1 (6 bases). V lost 5 bases, J lost 6 bases, and 13 bases lay in between. Germline V gene data show CDR1 as ENHRY and CDR2 as SYGVKD. This CDR3 comprises 14 residues. CDR3 in DNA: TGTGCCATCAGTACCGGGACATCTGATGAAAAACTGTTTTTT. Translating gives CAISTGTSDEKLFF.

This clonotype appeared a single time. The chain employs TRBV5-8 and TRBJ2-3; TRBD2 matches at 8 bases. CDR1 and CDR2 from the germline V gene are SGHTS and YDEGEE. The V and J ends lost 4 bases and 4 bases, in that order; junction bases with no gene match: 17. This CDR3 is 18 amino acids long. Here the CDR3 reads CASSQTILAGSGADTQYF. CDR3 DNA sequence: TGTGCCAGCAGCCAAACTATCTTAGCGGGGTCCGGGGCAGATACGCAGTATTTT.

V gene TRBV6-5 combines with J gene TRBJ2-5, with D unresolved. Germline-derived CDR1 and CDR2 are MNHEY and SVGAGI. This CDR3 is built from 15 residues. The germline V and J ends were trimmed by 8 bases and 2 bases, with 18 bases remaining between them. The CDR3 reads CASLLSLGSQETQYF. CDR3 coding DNA: TGTGCCAGCCTTCTTAGTCTGGGTTCGCAAGAGACCCAGTACTTC.

This clonotype was seen only a few times. The V and J genes are TRBV6-1 and TRBJ2-7; D may be TRBD1 or TRBD2 (6 bases each). V was cut by 7 bases and J by 1 base, with 14 bases left in between. CDR1 and CDR2 (germline): MNHNS, SASEGT. The CDR3 spans 14 residues. Here the CDR3 reads CASTRGDWSYEQYF. The CDR3 DNA reads as TGTGCCAGCACTAGGGGGGACTGGTCCTACGAGCAGTACTTC.

To note about this clonotype: Mismatch with germline at one junction end may stem from a read error. The chain couples TRBV7-6 to TRBJ2-1; D is unclear. This CDR3 has 15 amino acids. Germline loops: CDR1 SGHVS, CDR2 FNYEAQ. The CDR3 DNA follows: TGTGTCAGCAGCAACCACAAGAGCTCCTACAATGAGCAGTTCTTC. This encodes CVSSNHKSSYNEQFF. The full variable domain, in which reference TRBV7-6 and TRBJ2-1 provide the parts outside the CDR3, is GAGVSQSPRYKVTKRGQDVALRCDPISGHVSLYWYRQALGQGPEFLTYFNYEAQQDKSGLPNDRFSAERPEGSISTLTIQRTEQRDSAMYRCVSSNHKSSYNEQFFGPGTRLTVL.

This clonotype has more than one count but fewer than ten. The chain couples TRBV7-4 to TRBJ2-5; possibly TRBD2 for D (5 bases). Germline V gene sequence: CDR1 SGHVT, CDR2 SQSDAQ. This CDR3 comprises 16 residues. The germline V and J ends were trimmed by 10 bases and 2 bases, with 23 bases remaining between them. The CDR3 DNA reads TGTGCCATCCTCTTTGGAACCGGGATTTCTCAAGAGACCCAGTACTTC. Protein product: CAILFGTGISQETQYF.

This clonotype was seen a few times. The CDR3 here is CASSLTTSYNEQFF. CDR3 DNA sequence: TGTGCCAGCAGCTTAACCACCTCCTACAATGAGCAGTTCTTC. The J gene is TRBJ2-1, the V gene TRBV5-6; D uncertain. V was trimmed by 2 bases and J by 0 bases, leaving 6 bases between them. CDR1 is SGHDT, CDR2 YYEEEE, per germline. The CDR3 length is 14 residues.

This clonotype was recorded a few times. This chain uses TRBV9 with TRBJ2-1; D may correspond to TRBD1 or TRBD2 (5 bases each). Germline assignment: CDR1 SGDLS and CDR2 YYNGEE. The CDR3 totals 14 residues. V lost 3 bases and J lost 2, with 9 bases in between. CDR3 residues: CASSGWGTYNEQFF. In DNA form, the CDR3 reads TGTGCCAGCAGCGGGTGGGGGACCTACAATGAGCAGTTCTTC. The full variable domain, rest sourced from reference TRBV9 and TRBJ2-1, is DSGVTQTPKHLITATGQRVTLRCSPRSGDLSVYWYQQSLDQGLQFLIQYYNGEERAKGNILERFSAQQFPDLHSELNLSSLELGDSALYFCASSGWGTYNEQFFGPGTRLTVL.

This clonotype was found many times. V usage is TRBV6-5 and J usage is TRBJ1-1; D unclear. CDR3 length: 13 amino acids. Germline CDR1 is MNHEY and CDR2 is SVGAGI. V lost 5 bases and J lost 4, with 11 bases in between. The CDR3 region is CASSPGPGTEAFF. The CDR3 nucleotides read TGTGCCAGCAGTCCTGGACCTGGCACTGAAGCTTTCTTT.

Only a few counts were recorded for this clonotype. The gene calls are TRBV27 and TRBJ1-1; weak D call: TRBD1 (5 bases). The length of the CDR3 is 14 residues. The germline V and J ends were trimmed by 8 bases and 5 bases, with 18 bases remaining between them. Germline V lookup: CDR1 MNHEY, CDR2 SMNVEV (reference sequence). The CDR3 bases are TGTGCCAGCGGAGACAGTCCCTTTGGGACTGAAGCTTTCTTT. The encoded protein is CASGDSPFGTEAFF.

The rearrangement joins TRBV5-6 to TRBJ1-5; TRBD1 might be the D (5 bases). V was trimmed by 0 bases and J by 6 bases, leaving 13 bases between them. The CDR3 totals 15 residues. Germline values: CDR1 SGHDT, CDR2 YYEEEE. In nucleotides, the CDR3 is TGTGCCAGCAGCTTGGACGGGGGTTCGGGTCAGCCCCAGCATTTT. Translation gives CASSLDGGSGQPQHF.

The sample holds a few counts of this clonotype. This chain uses TRBV19 with TRBJ2-7; 11 bases are a match to TRBD2. The CDR3 has 16 residues. The J segment lost 2 bases and the V segment lost 3 bases, leaving 6 bases of the junction unmatched. Germline V gene sequence: CDR1 LNHDA, CDR2 SQIVND (reference sequence). The CDR3, as DNA: TGTGCCAGTAGTATCCGGACTAGCGGGCGCACCTACGAGCAGTACTTC. Protein product: CASSIRTSGRTYEQYF.

V is TRBV6-2 or TRBV6-3 and J is TRBJ1-2; possible D gene TRBD1, 5 bases. CDR3 size: 13 residues. Trimming took 2 bases from V and 12 from J, leaving 16 bases between them. The V gene's germline CDR1 is MNHEY and CDR2 SVGEGT. CDR3 sequence (DNA): TGTGCCAGCAGTTACGGGCAGGGAAGAGGGAACACCTTC. It codes for CASSYGQGRGNTF.

V and J are TRBV28 and TRBJ2-2, with TRBD2 identical over 16 bases. The V gene end was trimmed by 1 base and the J gene end by 0 bases; junction bases not matched to a gene: 8. Per germline, CDR1 MDHEN and CDR2 SYDVKM. This CDR3 is 21 amino acids long. The CDR3 region has the DNA TGTGCCAGCAGTTTATATCCCGGGACTAGCGGGGGGGCAGCGAACACCGGGGAGCTGTTTTTT. Translation: CASSLYPGTSGGAANTGELFF.

V gene TRBV7-6 combines with J gene TRBJ2-2, with D perhaps TRBD2 (5 bases). V lost 5 bases to trimming and J lost 5 bases, with 12 bases between them. CDR1 is SGHVS, CDR2 FNYEAQ, per germline. The CDR3 covers 14 residues. The CDR3 nucleotides are TGTGCCAGCAGCAGACGAGGCGGGACCGGGGAGCTGTTTTTT. This encodes CASSRRGGTGELFF.

This clonotype was seen ten or more times. This chain's CDR3 is CASSFLGLLEGYGYTF. The CDR3 DNA reads as TGTGCCAGCAGTTTCCTAGGACTCTTGGAAGGCTATGGCTACACCTTC. The rearrangement joins TRBV7-2 to TRBJ1-2; D is unclear. The germline V gene encodes CDR1 SGHTA and CDR2 FQGNSA. The CDR3 totals 16 residues. Between the trimmed V and J ends, which lost 6 bases and 4 bases, there was a span of 21 bases. The full variable domain, rest sourced from reference TRBV7-2 and TRBJ1-2, is GAGVSQSPSNKVTEKGKDVELRCDPISGHTALYWYRQSLGQGLEFLIYFQGNSAPDKSGLPSDRFSAERTGGSVSTLTIQRTQQEDSAVYLCASSFLGLLEGYGYTFGSGTRLTVV.

This clonotype was counted many times. The chain has TRBV7-2 and TRBJ2-7; TRBD1 is a possible D gene (6 bases). The ends were cut back, 2 bases at V and 2 bases at J, with 10 bases in the middle. The V gene's germline CDR1 is SGHTA and CDR2 FQGNSA. The CDR3 extends over 14 amino acids. For the CDR3, the DNA is TGTGCCAGCAGCTTAATACAGGGACCCTACGAGCAGTACTTC. The encoded protein is CASSLIQGPYEQYF.

The gene calls are TRBV19 and TRBJ1-5; D unclear. Deletions cut 7 bases from V and 3 bases from J, with 19 bases between. This CDR3 is built from 16 residues. CDR1 is LNHDA, CDR2 SQIVND, per germline (reference sequence). The CDR3 is CASTYFAGGINQPQHF. Written as DNA, the CDR3 is TGTGCCAGTACCTACTTTGCGGGAGGTATCAATCAGCCCCAGCATTTT.

The chain couples TRBV7-6 to TRBJ2-1; 10 nucleotides match TRBD1. V lost 5 bases and J lost 5; bases outside the gene matches: 12. In germline, CDR1 is SGHVS, CDR2 FNYEAQ. The CDR3 is 17 residues long. In nucleotides, the CDR3 is TGTGCCAGCAGCCCTAGCCCGGACAGGGGGTACCACAATGAGCAGTTCTTC. This codes for CASSPSPDRGYHNEQFF.

The rearrangement links TRBV9 to TRBJ1-1; D is unclear. The CDR3 is 13 residues long. With 6 bases removed from V and 1 base from J, the gap between germline ends came to 10 bases. Germline V CDR1 and CDR2: SGDLS, YYNGEE. CDR3 sequence (DNA): TGTGCCAGCACCCGGACGGGGAACACTGAAGCTTTCTTT. This encodes CASTRTGNTEAFF.